The 5 T cell receptor beta chains presented below share a single source sample, sequenced in a study of cytomegalovirus exposure and HLA in healthy donors. This PCR relied on a set of 60 Vbeta primers and 13 Jbeta primers. The method was immunoSEQ multiplex PCR; TCRdb's version includes in-frame clones alone and lacks a portion of them. Among 95,000 to 120,000 clones listed, 70% to 80% were seen once. The sequencing input was PBMCs. The receptors were sampled from a woman between 40 and 55 years old in good health and CMV-seropositive.

The rearrangement links TRBV4-1 to TRBJ2-7; TRBD2 agrees at 9 bases. CDR1 is MGHRA and CDR2 is YSYEKL in the germline V gene. This CDR3 has 15 amino acids. V shed 3 bases, J shed 6 bases, and the junction held 9 bases outside the gene matches. CDR3 DNA sequence: TGCGCCAGCAGCCATAGCGGGAGTTATACAGGCGAGCAGTACTTC. Protein: CASSHSGSYTGEQYF.

The rearrangement joins TRBV9 to TRBJ2-1; 11 nucleotides line up with TRBD2. The CDR3 is 15 residues long. V shed 2 bases, J shed 6 bases, and the junction held 4 bases outside the gene matches. Germline-derived CDR1 and CDR2 are SGDLS and YYNGEE. CDR3 loop: CASSVVAGGGNEQFF. CDR3 nucleotide sequence: TGTGCCAGCAGCGTGGTAGCGGGAGGGGGCAATGAGCAGTTCTTC. Complete variable domain (other parts from reference TRBV9 and TRBJ2-1): DSGVTQTPKHLITATGQRVTLRCSPRSGDLSVYWYQQSLDQGLQFLIQYYNGEERAKGNILERFSAQQFPDLHSELNLSSLELGDSALYFCASSVVAGGGNEQFFGPGTRLTVL.

This clone turned up a few times. The chain is built from TRBV2 and TRBJ2-2; D gene ambiguous. The CDR3 length is 14 residues. V lost 2 bases, J lost 5 bases, and 9 bases lay in between. CDR1 and CDR2 from the germline V gene are SNHLY and FYNNEI. CDR3 DNA: TGTGCCAGCAGTGAAATCTTAGAAACCGGGGAGCTGTTTTTT. It encodes CASSEILETGELFF.

This chain connects TRBV28 to TRBJ2-5; 9 bases are shared with TRBD1. Germline CDR1 reads MDHEN; CDR2 reads SYDVKM. V lost 5 bases to trimming and J lost 5 bases; unmatched junction nucleotides: 9. The CDR3 contains 15 residues. Here the CDR3 DNA reads TGTGCCAGCAGTATTACAGGGGGCGCCCGGGAGACCCAGTACTTC. Protein sequence: CASSITGGARETQYF.

This clone was found a few times. This chain connects TRBV10-3 to TRBJ2-4; perhaps TRBD2 as D (5 bases). Trimming pared 2 bases from V and 0 bases from J, leaving 8 bases between. Germline loops: CDR1 ENHRY, CDR2 SYGVKD. This CDR3 comprises 15 residues. The CDR3 DNA is TGTGCCATCAGTGAGGGGGAGTTAGCCAAAAACATTCAGTACTTC. Its translation is CAISEGELAKNIQYF.